This passage covers 4 T cell receptor beta chains from one sample sequenced in a study of Ad26.COV2.S vaccination and SARS-CoV-2 variants (dated by TCRdb to about 2021). What the treatment or condition label conveys for this sample: roughly 18 received Ad26.COV2.S at low or high dose, single or two shots; 5 received placebo; per-sample allocation not given. Repertoires of vaccine and placebo recipients were sequenced from samples taken on day 63 after the first injection. The library was built by means of the immunoSEQ multiplex PCR assay. TCRdb holds this immuneACCESS table with in-frame rearrangements only. Some clones are missing; in checked studies, unresolved V genes explain under half, and the rest has no known cause. For this sample there are hundreds of thousands of clones; around 82% appear just once. About 7.4% of the sample comes from the top ten. The material was peripheral blood, obtained in a trial of Ad26.COV2.S vaccine versus placebo. These receptors came from a person aged 18-60 years who received the Ad26.COV2.S COVID-19 vaccine or a placebo.

V and J are TRBV7-2 and TRBJ1-2; weak D call: TRBD1 (5 bases). The CDR3 has 13 residues. Germline V gene sequence: CDR1 SGHTA, CDR2 FQGNSA. V was trimmed by 0 bases and J by 4 bases, leaving 6 bases between them. The chain's CDR3 is CASSLAGRYGYTF. DNA for the CDR3: TGTGCCAGCAGCTTAGCGGGACGCTATGGCTACACCTTC.

This chain joins TRBV29-1 and TRBJ2-5; 7 bases agree with TRBD1. The CDR3 length is 16 residues. Germline values: CDR1 SQVTM, CDR2 ANQGSEA. V shed 0 bases, J shed 4 bases, and the junction held 11 bases outside the gene matches. CDR3 sequence (DNA): TGCAGCGTTGAAGACATTATGACAGGGTCGGTAGAGACCCAGTACTTC. This gives the protein CSVEDIMTGSVETQYF.

The genes are TRBV11-3 and TRBJ2-1; no firm D call. Trimming left V 1 base short and J 9 bases short, with 7 bases between. The CDR3 extends over 12 amino acids. CDR1 is SGHNT and CDR2 is YENEEA in the germline V gene. CDR3 loop: CASSLVGVEQFF. CDR3 sequence (DNA): TGTGCCAGCAGCTTAGTTGGGGTTGAGCAGTTCTTC.

J is TRBJ1-3 and V is TRBV9; D is perhaps TRBD1 (5 bases). The CDR3 sequence is 15 residues long. Germline assignment: CDR1 SGDLS and CDR2 YYNGEE. Between the trimmed V and J ends, which lost 3 bases and 4 bases, there was a span of 14 bases. The CDR3 loop is CASSAQGRVGNTIYF. The CDR3 DNA reads TGTGCCAGCAGCGCTCAGGGCAGGGTGGGAAACACCATATATTTT.